This paragraph covers one T cell receptor beta chain sequence. What it binds is not known. An end of the junction does not agree with germline; a read error may underlie this. For each subset, genomic DNA was distributed in equal portions over several immunoSEQ plates. TCRdb's copy holds only in-frame clones and misses some; the assay was immunoSEQ multiplex PCR. Among roughly 520,000 clones listed, around 96% were seen once. This record belongs to a study of shared clonotypes between healthy human individuals. Findings of the study overall: Blood was the only sampled material, and tissue repertoires likely differ. Despite large depth, rarefaction showed incomplete sorted-subset sequencing.

The TCR comes from a woman aged 25 to 39 in good health. The specimen sequenced was naive CD4+ T cells sorted from blood. Indicated subset: CD45RA+ positively selected.

In DNA, the CDR3 is TGTGCCAGCAGTCCCGCCTCCCTAGCGCCCACCTGGGAGCTGTTTTTT. Amino acids: CASSPASLAPTWELFF. The gene calls are TRBV28 and TRBJ2-2; the D gene is possibly TRBD2 (6 bases). Germline V gene sequence: CDR1 MDHEN, CDR2 SYDVKM. There are 16 residues in the CDR3.